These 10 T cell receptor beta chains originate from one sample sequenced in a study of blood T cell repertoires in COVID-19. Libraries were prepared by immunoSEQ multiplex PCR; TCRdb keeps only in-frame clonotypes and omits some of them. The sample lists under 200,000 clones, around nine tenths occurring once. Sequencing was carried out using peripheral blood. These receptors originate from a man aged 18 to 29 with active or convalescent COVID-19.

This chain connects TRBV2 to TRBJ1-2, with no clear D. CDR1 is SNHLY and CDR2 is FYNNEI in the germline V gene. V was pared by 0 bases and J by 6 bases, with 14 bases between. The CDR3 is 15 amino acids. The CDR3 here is CASSEAVYGSHGYTF. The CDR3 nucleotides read TGTGCCAGCAGTGAAGCGGTTTACGGTTCCCATGGCTACACCTTC.

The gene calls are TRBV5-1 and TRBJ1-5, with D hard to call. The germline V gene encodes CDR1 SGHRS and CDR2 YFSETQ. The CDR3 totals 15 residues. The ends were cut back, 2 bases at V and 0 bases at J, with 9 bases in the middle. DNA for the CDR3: TGCGCCAGCAGCTTTACCGGACTTAGCAATCAGCCCCAGCATTTT. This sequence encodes CASSFTGLSNQPQHF.

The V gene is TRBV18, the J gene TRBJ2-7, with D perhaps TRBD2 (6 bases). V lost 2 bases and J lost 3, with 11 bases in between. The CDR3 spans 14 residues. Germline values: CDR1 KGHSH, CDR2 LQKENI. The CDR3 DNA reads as TGTGCCAGCTCACCAATCGCGACTAGCTACGAGCAGTACTTC. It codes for CASSPIATSYEQYF.

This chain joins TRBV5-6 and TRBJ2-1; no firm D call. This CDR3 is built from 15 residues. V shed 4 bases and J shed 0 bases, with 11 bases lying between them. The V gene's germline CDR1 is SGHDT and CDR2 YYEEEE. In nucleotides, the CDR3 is TGTGCCAGCAGCGAACAGCCAACCTCCTACAATGAGCAGTTCTTC. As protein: CASSEQPTSYNEQFF.

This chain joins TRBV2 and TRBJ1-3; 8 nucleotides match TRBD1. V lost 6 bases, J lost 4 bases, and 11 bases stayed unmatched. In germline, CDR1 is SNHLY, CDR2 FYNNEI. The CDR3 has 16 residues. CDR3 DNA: TGTGCCAGCAGACCGACAGGGGTGAATTCCGGAAACACCATATATTTT. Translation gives CASRPTGVNSGNTIYF. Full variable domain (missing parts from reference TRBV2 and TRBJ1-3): EPEVTQTPSHQVTQMGQEVILRCVPISNHLYFYWYRQILGQKVEFLVSFYNNEISEKSEIFDDQFSVERPDGSNFTLKIRSTKLEDSAMYFCASRPTGVNSGNTIYFGEGSWLTVV.

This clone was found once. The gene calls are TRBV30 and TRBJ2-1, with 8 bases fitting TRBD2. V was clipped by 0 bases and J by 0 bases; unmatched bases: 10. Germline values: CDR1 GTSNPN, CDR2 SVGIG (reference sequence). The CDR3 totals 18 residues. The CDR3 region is CAWSVLLAGKASYNEQFF. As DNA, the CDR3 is TGTGCCTGGAGTGTACTTTTAGCGGGAAAGGCCTCCTACAATGAGCAGTTCTTC. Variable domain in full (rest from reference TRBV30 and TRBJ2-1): SQTIHQWPATLVQPVGSPLSLECTVEGTSNPNLYWYRQAAGRGLQLLFYSVGIGQISSEVPQNLSASRPQDRQFILSSKKLLLSDSGFYLCAWSVLLAGKASYNEQFFGPGTRLTVL.

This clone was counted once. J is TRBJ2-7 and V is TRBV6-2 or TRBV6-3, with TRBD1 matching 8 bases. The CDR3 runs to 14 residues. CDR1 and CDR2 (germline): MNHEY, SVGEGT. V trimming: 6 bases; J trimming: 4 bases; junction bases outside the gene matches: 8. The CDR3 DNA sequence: TGTGCCAGCAGCCATGGGCAGGGGGCTTACGAGCAGTACTTC. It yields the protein CASSHGQGAYEQYF.

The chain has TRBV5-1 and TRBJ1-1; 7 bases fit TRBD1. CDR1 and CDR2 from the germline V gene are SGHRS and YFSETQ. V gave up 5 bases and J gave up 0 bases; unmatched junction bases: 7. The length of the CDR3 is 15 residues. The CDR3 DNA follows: TGCGCCAGCAGTTATCGGGGACAGTTGAACACTGAAGCTTTCTTT. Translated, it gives CASSYRGQLNTEAFF.

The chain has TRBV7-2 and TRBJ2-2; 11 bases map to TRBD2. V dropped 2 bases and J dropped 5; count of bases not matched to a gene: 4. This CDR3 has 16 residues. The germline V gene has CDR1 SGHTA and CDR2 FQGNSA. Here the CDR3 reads CASSLRLAGGTGELFF. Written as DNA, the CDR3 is TGTGCCAGCAGCTTACGGCTAGCGGGAGGAACCGGGGAGCTGTTTTTT.

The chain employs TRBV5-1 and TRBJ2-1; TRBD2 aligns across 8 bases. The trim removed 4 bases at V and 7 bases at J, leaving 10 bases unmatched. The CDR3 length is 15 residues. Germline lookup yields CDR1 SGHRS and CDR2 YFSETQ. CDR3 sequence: CASSRLPAGENEQFF. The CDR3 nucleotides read TGCGCCAGCAGCCGACTGCCAGCGGGGGAGAATGAGCAGTTCTTC.